This TCR beta chain was identified in a study of T cell repertoires in cytomegalovirus infection. TCRdb used MiXCR to reprocess the reads, holding one entry per CDR3 protein. The sample includes about 450,000 distinct CDR3 sequences, approximately 33% of them seen just once. The length of the CDR3 is 18 residues. V was clipped by 2 bases and J by 5 bases, with 23 bases between them. Germline-derived CDR1 and CDR2 are MGHRA and YSYEKL. In regard to this clonotype: The target antigen is unknown.

Broader study findings: The response measured ex vivo was dominated by TCR beta clonotypes (HLA-C-restricted and CMV-specific).

This chain connects TRBV4-1 to TRBJ2-3; D is perhaps TRBD2 (6 bases). This sequence originates from a human donor in good health (CMV status not recorded). Some clones in this sample may be carry-over from other donors' samples. The sample comprised PBMCs. The CDR3 coding sequence is TGCGCCAGCAGCCAATCCCCCTGGGGTGGGAGGATGCAAGATACGCAGTATTTT. As protein: CASSQSPWGGRMQDTQYF.